These 10 T cell receptor beta chains share one sample of origin, sequenced in a study of T cells after yellow fever vaccination. TCRdb reprocessed the 5' RACE reads with MiXCR, giving one entry per CDR3 protein. The table lists some 350,000 distinct CDR3 sequences, around 4.1% of them singletons. The source material was PBMCs, sampled 5 days after the yellow fever booster vaccination. Receptors were obtained from a man aged 18 to 30 who received the YFV17D yellow fever vaccine.

This clonotype was picked up a small number of times. The CDR3 nucleotides read TGTGCCAGCAGCAATTCCGGCCGGGGCTGGGACACTGAAGCTTTCTTT. It encodes CASSNSGRGWDTEAFF. The chain uses TRBV28 and TRBJ1-1; possibly TRBD1 for D (5 bases). V was trimmed by 6 bases and J by 3 bases, leaving 20 bases between them. Germline V gives CDR1 MDHEN, CDR2 SYDVKM. This CDR3 has 16 residues.

The chain uses TRBV19 and TRBJ2-7; D is tentatively TRBD1 or TRBD2 (5 bases each). Germline V gene sequence: CDR1 LNHDA, CDR2 SQIVND (reference sequence). The CDR3 covers 13 residues. Trimming took 4 bases from V and 4 from J, leaving 11 bases between them. In nucleotides, the CDR3 is TGTGCCAGTAGTACGGTTTGGGGGTACGAGCAGTACGTC. It encodes CASSTVWGYEQYV.

This clonotype appeared many times. The V call is TRBV6-2 or TRBV6-3, the J call TRBJ2-3; TRBD2 aligns across 9 bases. The CDR3 contains 16 residues. Germline V gene sequence: CDR1 MNHEY, CDR2 SVGEGT. Trimming removed 0 bases from V and 6 bases from J; junction bases left unmatched: 7. The CDR3 DNA sequence: TGTGCCAGCAGTTACTCCCCAGCGGGGGGATATGATACGCAGTATTTT. Amino acids: CASSYSPAGGYDTQYF.

This clonotype occurred many times. This chain joins TRBV29-1 and TRBJ2-3; D ambiguous. Between the trimmed V and J ends, which lost 7 bases and 1 base, there was a span of 12 bases. CDR3 length: 13 residues. Germline CDR1 is SQVTM and CDR2 is ANQGSEA. CDR3 nucleotide sequence: TGCAGCGCCCCCGGGCAGGGCACAGATACGCAGTATTTT. It yields the protein CSAPGQGTDTQYF.

CDR3 nucleotide sequence: TGTGCCAGCAAGACTGCAACTAATGAAAAACTGTTTTTT. It yields the protein CASKTATNEKLFF. The chain links TRBV12-3 or TRBV12-4 to TRBJ1-4; D is undetermined. CDR3 length: 13 amino acids. Trimming cost V 7 bases and J 0 bases, with 6 bases left between them.

The gene calls are TRBV5-1 and TRBJ2-1; 16 bases match TRBD2. With V trimmed by 4 bases and J by 0 bases, 10 bases remained unmatched. CDR3 length: 20 residues. The germline CDR1 and CDR2 sequences are SGHRS and YFSETQ. The CDR3 bases are TGCGCCAGCAGCGCGCCACCGGGACTAGCGGGGGGGTCCTCCTACAATGAGCAGTTCTTC. It specifies CASSAPPGLAGGSSYNEQFF.

The V and J genes are TRBV20-1 and TRBJ2-3; 8 nucleotides agree with TRBD2. The germline gives CDR1 DFQATT, CDR2 SNEGSKA (reference sequence). This CDR3 comprises 15 residues. Trimming at V came to 8 bases and at J to 8 bases, leaving 18 bases not matched to a gene. In DNA form, the CDR3 reads TGCAGTTCCAATTTCGGGGGGGCTTACGCGAGTACGCAGTATTTT. Protein sequence: CSSNFGGAYASTQYF.

This clonotype has just a few counts. The genes are TRBV19 and TRBJ1-4, with D uncertain. The germline gives CDR1 LNHDA, CDR2 SQIVND (reference sequence). This CDR3 has 15 amino acids. V was clipped by 7 bases and J by 0 bases, with 12 bases between them. The CDR3 sequence: CASTSLGTTNEKLFF. The CDR3 nucleotides read TGTGCCAGTACCTCTTTGGGGACAACTAATGAAAAACTGTTTTTT.

This clonotype was observed at least ten times. This rearrangement joins TRBV10-3 to TRBJ2-5; D possibly corresponds to TRBD2 (6 bases). Per germline, CDR1 ENHRY and CDR2 SYGVKD. This CDR3 spans 16 amino acids. Trimming pared 2 bases from V and 5 bases from J, leaving 18 bases between. CDR3 protein: CAISEQRTVGGETQYF. CDR3 bases: TGTGCCATCAGTGAGCAACGGACCGTAGGAGGGGAGACCCAGTACTTC.

The chain has TRBV7-9 and TRBJ2-1; 9 bases match TRBD2. The CDR3 has 17 amino acids. Germline trimming cut 5 bases from V and 7 bases from J; bases unmatched to any gene: 15. Germline lookup yields CDR1 SEHNR and CDR2 FQNEAQ (reference sequence). The CDR3 DNA follows: TGTGCCAGCAGCCGAACGGAGCGGGGGGCCCTCGCGAATGAGCAGTTCTTC. This gives the protein CASSRTERGALANEQFF.